This T cell receptor (beta chain) is from a study of cytomegalovirus exposure and HLA in healthy donors. Notes on the study in general: A further, later analysis showed that HLA-associated TCR beta chains (compared with equally common others) were more clonally expanded. The investigators catalogued some 150 TCR beta chains as cytomegalovirus-associated.

The primer mix had 60 Vbeta and 13 Jbeta primers. Using immunoSEQ multiplex PCR, the repertoire was profiled, and TCRdb retains in-frame clones only, with some absent. The sample holds nearly 110,000 clones; over 55% are singletons and the top ten take less than 3.5%. Unrecorded immune exposures were likely, despite nominal health at sampling. This CDR3 contains 15 residues. Germline V CDR1 and CDR2: PRHDT, FYEKMQ (reference sequence). The V segment lost 3 bases and the J segment 1 base; nucleotides outside the gene matches: 4. Details on this clone: What it binds is not known.

Sequencing was done on a sample of PBMCs. The chain carries TRBV13 and TRBJ2-7, with 9 bases fitting TRBD2. The clonotype originates from a female donor in good health and CMV-seronegative. The CDR3: CASSLTLAGSYEQYF. In nucleotides, the CDR3 is TGTGCCAGCAGCTTGACCCTAGCGGGATCCTACGAGCAGTACTTC.